This entry features one T cell receptor beta chain sequence. Original methodology: Reference gene primer amplification gave estimated nucleated cell counts. Clones were read by immunoSEQ multiplex PCR, and TCRdb kept only the in-frame ones, dropping some. That table is the source of V, J and clone size, and D and trimming were worked out from the DNA. The sample contains 170,000 or so clones, 75% to 80% of which appear only once. This specimen comes from a study of blood T cell repertoires in COVID-19. Study-wide background: Acute and convalescent COVID-19 specimens originated in the United States, Italy and Spain. PBMCs, B-cell-depleted T cells, or T cells provided the cDNA or gDNA that made up the material.

This CDR3 has 14 residues. The V end was cut by 4 bases, the J end by 1 base, with 10 bases between. Germline loops: CDR1 SEHNR, CDR2 FQNEAQ (reference sequence). This sequence originates from an older woman with acute or convalescent COVID-19. The chain links TRBV7-9 to TRBJ1-1; D might be TRBD1 (6 bases). The sample was peripheral blood. The CDR3 loop is CASSYTGTNTEAFF. CDR3 DNA sequence: TGTGCCAGCAGCTACACAGGGACGAACACTGAAGCTTTCTTT. Drawing the rest from reference TRBV7-9 and TRBJ1-1, the complete variable domain is DTGVSQNPRHKITKRGQNVTFRCDPISEHNRLYWYRQTLGQGPEFLTYFQNEAQLEKSRLLSDRFSAERPKGSFSTLEIQRTEQGDSAMYLCASSYTGTNTEAFFGQGTRLTVV.